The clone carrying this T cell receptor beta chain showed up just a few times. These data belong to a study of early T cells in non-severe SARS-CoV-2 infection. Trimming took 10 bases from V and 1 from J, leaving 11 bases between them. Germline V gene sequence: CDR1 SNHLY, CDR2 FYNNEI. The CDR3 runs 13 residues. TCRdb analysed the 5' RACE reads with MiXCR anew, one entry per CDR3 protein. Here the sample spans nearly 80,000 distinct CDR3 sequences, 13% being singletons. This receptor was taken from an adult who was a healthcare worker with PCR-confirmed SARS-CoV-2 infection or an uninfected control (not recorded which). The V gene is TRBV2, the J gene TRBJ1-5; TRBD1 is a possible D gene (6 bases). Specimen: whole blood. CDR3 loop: CATRTESNQPQHF. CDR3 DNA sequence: TGTGCCACCCGGACAGAGAGCAATCAGCCCCAGCATTTT.